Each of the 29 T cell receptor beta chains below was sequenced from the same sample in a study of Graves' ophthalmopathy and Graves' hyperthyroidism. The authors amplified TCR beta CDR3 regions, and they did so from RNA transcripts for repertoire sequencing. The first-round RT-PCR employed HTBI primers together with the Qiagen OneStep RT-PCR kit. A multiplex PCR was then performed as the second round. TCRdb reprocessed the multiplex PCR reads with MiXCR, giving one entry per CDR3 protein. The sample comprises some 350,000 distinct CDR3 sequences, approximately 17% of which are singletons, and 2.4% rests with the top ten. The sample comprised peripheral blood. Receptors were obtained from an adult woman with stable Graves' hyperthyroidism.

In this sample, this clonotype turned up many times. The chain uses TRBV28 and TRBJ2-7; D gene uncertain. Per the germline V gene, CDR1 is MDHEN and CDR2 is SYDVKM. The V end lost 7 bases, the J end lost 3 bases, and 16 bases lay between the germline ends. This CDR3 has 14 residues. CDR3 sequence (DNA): TGTGCCAGCACCAGTAGGACGGAAATCTACGAGCAGTACTTC. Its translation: CASTSRTEIYEQYF.

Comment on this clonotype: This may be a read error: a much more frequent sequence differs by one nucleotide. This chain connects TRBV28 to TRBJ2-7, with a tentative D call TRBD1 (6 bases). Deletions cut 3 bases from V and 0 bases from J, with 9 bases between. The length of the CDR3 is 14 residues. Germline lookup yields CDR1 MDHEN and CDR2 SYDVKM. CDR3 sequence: CASSFIQGSYEQYV. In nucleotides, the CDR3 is TGTGCCAGCAGTTTTATACAGGGCTCCTACGAGCAGTACGTC.

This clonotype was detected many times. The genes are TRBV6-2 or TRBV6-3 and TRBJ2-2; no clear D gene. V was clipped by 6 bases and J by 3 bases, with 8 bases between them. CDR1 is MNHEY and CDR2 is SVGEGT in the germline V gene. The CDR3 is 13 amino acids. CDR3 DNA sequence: TGTGCCAGCAGGGTTAGGTACACCGGGGAGCTGTTTTTT. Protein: CASRVRYTGELFF.

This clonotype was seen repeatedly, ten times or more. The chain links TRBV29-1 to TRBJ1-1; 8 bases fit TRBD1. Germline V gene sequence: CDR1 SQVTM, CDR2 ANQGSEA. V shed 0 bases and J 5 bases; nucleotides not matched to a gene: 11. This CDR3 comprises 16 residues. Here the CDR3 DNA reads TGCAGCGTTGAAGATCTATCGGACAGGGAGGGTACTGAAGCTTTCTTT. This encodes CSVEDLSDREGTEAFF.

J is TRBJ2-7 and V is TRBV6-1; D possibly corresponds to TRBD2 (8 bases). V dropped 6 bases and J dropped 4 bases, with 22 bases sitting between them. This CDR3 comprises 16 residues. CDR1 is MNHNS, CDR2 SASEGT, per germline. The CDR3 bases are TGTGCCAGCAGGAAGGACAGGACTAGCACCACATACGAGCAGTACTTC. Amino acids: CASRKDRTSTTYEQYF.

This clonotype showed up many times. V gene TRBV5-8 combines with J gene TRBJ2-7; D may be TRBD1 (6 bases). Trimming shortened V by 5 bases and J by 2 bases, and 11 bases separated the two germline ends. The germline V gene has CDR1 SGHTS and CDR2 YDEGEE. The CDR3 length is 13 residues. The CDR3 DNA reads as TGTGCCAGCAGGGGGGACAAGACCTACGAGCAGTACTTC. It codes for CASRGDKTYEQYF.

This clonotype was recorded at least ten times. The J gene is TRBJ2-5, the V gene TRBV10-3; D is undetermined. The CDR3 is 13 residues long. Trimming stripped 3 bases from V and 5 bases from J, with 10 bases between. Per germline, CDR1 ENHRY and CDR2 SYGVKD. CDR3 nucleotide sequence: TGTGCCATCAGTGAAATAGATGAGGAGACCCAGTACTTC. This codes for CAISEIDEETQYF.

CDR3 residues: CASSVDGVGTPFDKQYF. In DNA, the CDR3 is TGTGCCAGCAGCGTAGATGGAGTCGGGACACCTTTTGACAAGCAGTACTTC. The chain combines TRBV9 with TRBJ2-7; D perhaps matches TRBD1 (6 bases). The CDR3 loop spans 17 amino acids. Germline assignment: CDR1 SGDLS and CDR2 YYNGEE. Trimming removed 0 bases from V and 8 bases from J, with 24 bases in between.

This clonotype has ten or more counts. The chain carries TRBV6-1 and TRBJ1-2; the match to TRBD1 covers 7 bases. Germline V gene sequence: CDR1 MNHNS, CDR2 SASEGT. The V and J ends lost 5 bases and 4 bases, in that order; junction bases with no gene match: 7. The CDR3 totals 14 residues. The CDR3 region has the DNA TGTGCCAGCAGTCCCGGGACAGCACTCTATGGCTACACCTTC. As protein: CASSPGTALYGYTF.

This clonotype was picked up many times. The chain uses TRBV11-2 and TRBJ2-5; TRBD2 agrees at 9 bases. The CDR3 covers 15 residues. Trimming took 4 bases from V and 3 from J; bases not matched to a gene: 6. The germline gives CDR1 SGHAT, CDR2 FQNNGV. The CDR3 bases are TGTGCCAGCAGCTGGGTAGCGGGAGCAGAAGAGACCCAGTACTTC. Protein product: CASSWVAGAEETQYF.

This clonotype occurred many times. This CDR3 is CASSQDYSGSYEQYF. The CDR3 DNA sequence: TGCGCCAGCAGCCAAGATTACTCAGGGAGCTACGAGCAGTACTTC. This rearrangement joins TRBV4-1 to TRBJ2-7; D is tentatively TRBD1 or TRBD2 (5 bases each). V was clipped by 0 bases and J by 3 bases, with 12 bases between them. Germline V gene data show CDR1 as MGHRA and CDR2 as YSYEKL. The length of the CDR3 is 15 residues.

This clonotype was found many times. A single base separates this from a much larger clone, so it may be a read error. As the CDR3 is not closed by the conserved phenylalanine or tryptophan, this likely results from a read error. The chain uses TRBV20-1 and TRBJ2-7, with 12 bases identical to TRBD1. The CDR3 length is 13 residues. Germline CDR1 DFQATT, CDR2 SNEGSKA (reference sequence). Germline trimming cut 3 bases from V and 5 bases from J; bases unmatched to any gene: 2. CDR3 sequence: CSARGDRGHEQYL. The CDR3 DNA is TGCAGTGCTAGGGGGGACAGGGGGCACGAGCAGTACCTC.

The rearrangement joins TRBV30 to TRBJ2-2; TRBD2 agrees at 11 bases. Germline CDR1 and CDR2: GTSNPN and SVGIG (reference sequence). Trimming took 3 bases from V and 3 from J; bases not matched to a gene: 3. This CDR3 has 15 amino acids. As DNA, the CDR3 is TGTGCCTGGAGGGGACTAGCGGATCACACCGGGGAGCTGTTTTTT. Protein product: CAWRGLADHTGELFF. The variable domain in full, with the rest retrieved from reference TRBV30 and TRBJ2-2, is SQTIHQWPATLVQPVGSPLSLECTVEGTSNPNLYWYRQAAGRGLQLLFYSVGIGQISSEVPQNLSASRPQDRQFILSSKKLLLSDSGFYLCAWRGLADHTGELFFGEGSRLTVL.

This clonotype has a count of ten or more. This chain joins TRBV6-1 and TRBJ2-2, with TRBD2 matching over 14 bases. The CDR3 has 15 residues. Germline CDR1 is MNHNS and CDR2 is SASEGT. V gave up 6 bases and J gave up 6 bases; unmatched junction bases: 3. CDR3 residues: CASRGLAGVAGELFF. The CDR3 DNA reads TGTGCCAGCAGGGGACTAGCGGGAGTAGCCGGGGAGCTGTTTTTT.

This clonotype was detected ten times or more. CDR3 in DNA: TGCGCCAGCAGCCAAGATATAACAGGTTTCGTTTCACCCCTCCACTTT. This encodes CASSQDITGFVSPLHF. The chain uses TRBV4-1 and TRBJ1-6; maybe TRBD1 (5 bases). The CDR3 runs 16 residues. Trimming removed 0 bases from V and 9 bases from J, with 15 bases in between. CDR1 is MGHRA and CDR2 is YSYEKL in the germline V gene.

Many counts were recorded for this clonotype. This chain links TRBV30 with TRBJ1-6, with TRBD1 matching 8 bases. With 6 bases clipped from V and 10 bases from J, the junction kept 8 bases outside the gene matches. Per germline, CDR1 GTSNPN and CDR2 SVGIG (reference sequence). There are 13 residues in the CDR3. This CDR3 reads CACGGQVGSPLHF. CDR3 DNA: TGTGCCTGCGGGGGACAGGTTGGATCACCCCTCCACTTT.

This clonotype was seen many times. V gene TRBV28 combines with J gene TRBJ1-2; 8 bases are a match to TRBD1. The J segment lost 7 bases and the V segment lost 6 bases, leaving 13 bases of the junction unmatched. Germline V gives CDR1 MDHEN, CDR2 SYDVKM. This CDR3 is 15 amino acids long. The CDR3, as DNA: TGTGCCAGCAGGGGGCGCTGGACAGGGATTTTTGGCTACACCTTC. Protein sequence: CASRGRWTGIFGYTF.

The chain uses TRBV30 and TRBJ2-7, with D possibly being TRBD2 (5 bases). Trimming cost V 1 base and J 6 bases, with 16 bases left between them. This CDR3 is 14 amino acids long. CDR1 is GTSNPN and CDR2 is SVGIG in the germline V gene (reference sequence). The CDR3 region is CAWSGYASGSEQYF. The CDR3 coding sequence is TGTGCCTGGAGTGGGTACGCCTCGGGGTCCGAGCAGTACTTC.

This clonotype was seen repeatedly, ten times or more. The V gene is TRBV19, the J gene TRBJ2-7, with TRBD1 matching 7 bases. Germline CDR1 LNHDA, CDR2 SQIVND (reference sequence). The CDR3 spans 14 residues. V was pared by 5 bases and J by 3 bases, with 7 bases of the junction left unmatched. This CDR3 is CASSDVGTDYEQYF. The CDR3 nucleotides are TGTGCCAGTAGTGATGTCGGGACAGACTACGAGCAGTACTTC.

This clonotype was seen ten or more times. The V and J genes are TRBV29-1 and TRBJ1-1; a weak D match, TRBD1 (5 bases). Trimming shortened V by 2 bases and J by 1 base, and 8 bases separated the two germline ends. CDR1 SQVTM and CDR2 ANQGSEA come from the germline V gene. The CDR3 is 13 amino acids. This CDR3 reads CSVENRRNTEAFF. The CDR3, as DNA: TGCAGCGTTGAAAACAGGAGGAACACTGAAGCTTTCTTT.

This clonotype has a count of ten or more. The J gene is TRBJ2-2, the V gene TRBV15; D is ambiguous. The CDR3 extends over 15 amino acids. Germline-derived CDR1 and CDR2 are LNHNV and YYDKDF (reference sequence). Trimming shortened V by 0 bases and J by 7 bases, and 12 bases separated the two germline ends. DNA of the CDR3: TGTGCCACCAGCAGAGATCCTGGGGTCAGCGGGGAGCTGTTTTTT. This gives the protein CATSRDPGVSGELFF.

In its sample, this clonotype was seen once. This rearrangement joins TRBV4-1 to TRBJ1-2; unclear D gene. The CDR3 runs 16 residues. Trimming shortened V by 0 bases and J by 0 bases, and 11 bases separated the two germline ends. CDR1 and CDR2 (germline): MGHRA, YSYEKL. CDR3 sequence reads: CASSQDTGRTNYGYTF. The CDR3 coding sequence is TGCGCCAGCAGCCAAGATACTGGCAGAACTAACTATGGCTACACCTTC.

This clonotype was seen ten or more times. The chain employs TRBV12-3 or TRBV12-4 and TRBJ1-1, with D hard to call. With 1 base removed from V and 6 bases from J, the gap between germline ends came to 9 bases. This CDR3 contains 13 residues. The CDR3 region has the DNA TGTGCCAGCAGTTTAGGCGGCGCGGCTGAAGCTTTCTTT. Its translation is CASSLGGAAEAFF.

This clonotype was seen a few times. DNA of the CDR3: TGTGCCAGCAGTGGATACCAGGGGTGGAACTATGGCTACACCTTC. Translating gives CASSGYQGWNYGYTF. The chain recombines TRBV6-1 with TRBJ1-2; TRBD1 is a possible D gene (6 bases). The CDR3 sequence is 15 residues long. Germline V gene data show CDR1 as MNHNS and CDR2 as SASEGT. V lost 4 bases and J lost 2, with 14 bases in between.

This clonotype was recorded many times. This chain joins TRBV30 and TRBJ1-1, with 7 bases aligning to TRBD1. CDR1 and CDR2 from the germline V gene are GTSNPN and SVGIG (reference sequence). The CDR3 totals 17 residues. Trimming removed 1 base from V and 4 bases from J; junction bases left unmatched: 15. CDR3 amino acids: CAWSGPNFRTGPTEAFF. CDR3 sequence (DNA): TGTGCCTGGAGTGGACCCAACTTCCGGACAGGTCCCACTGAAGCTTTCTTT.

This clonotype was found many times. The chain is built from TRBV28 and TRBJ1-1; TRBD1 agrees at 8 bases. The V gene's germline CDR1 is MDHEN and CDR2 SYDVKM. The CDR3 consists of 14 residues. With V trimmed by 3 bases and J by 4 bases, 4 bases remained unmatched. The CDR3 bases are TGTGCCAGCAGTTTCCCTGGGACAGGCACTGAAGCTTTCTTT. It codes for CASSFPGTGTEAFF. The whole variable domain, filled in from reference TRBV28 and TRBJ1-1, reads DVKVTQSSRYLVKRTGEKVFLECVQDMDHENMFWYRQDPGLGLRLIYFSYDVKMKEKGDIPEGYSVSREKKERFSLILESASTNQTSMYLCASSFPGTGTEAFFGQGTRLTVV.

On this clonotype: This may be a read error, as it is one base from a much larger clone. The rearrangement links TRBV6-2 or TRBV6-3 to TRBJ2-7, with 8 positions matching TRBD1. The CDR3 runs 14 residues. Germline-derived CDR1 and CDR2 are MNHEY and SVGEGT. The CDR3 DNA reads TGTGCCAGCAGGGGACAGGCGAGCTCCTACGATCAGTACTTC. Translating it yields CASRGQASSYDQYF.

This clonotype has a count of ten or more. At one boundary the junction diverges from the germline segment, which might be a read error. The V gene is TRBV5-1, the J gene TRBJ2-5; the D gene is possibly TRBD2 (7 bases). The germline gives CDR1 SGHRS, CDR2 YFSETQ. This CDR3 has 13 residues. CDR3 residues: CASSLGGRETQYF. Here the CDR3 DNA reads TGTGCCAGCAGTTTGGGGGGGCGGGAGACCCAGTACTTC.

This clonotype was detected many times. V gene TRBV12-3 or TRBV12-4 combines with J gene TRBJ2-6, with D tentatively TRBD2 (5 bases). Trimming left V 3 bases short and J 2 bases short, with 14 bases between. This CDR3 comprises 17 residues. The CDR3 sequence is CASSFLFGRAGANVLTF. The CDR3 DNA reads TGTGCCAGCAGTTTTCTCTTCGGGCGGGCTGGGGCCAACGTCCTGACTTTC.